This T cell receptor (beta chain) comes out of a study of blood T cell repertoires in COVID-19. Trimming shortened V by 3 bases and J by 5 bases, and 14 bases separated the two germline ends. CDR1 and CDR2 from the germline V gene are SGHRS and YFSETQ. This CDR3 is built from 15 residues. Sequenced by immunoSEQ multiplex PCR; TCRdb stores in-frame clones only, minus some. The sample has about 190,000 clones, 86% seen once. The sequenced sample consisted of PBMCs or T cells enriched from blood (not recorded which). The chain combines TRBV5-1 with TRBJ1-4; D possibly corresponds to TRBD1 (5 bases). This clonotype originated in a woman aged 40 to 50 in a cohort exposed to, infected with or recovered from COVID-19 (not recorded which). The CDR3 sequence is CASSSSGTLNEKLFF. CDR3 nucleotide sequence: TGCGCCAGCAGCTCCTCCGGGACTTTGAATGAAAAACTGTTTTTT.